This T cell receptor (beta chain) was documented in a study of cytomegalovirus exposure and HLA in healthy donors. Notes on the study in general: Apparent HLA restriction characterized most CMV-associated TCR beta chains in a later analysis. TCR beta chains numbering approximately 150 were designated cytomegalovirus-associated.

Primers: 60 Vbeta forward and 13 Jbeta reverse. Method: immunoSEQ multiplex PCR; TCRdb's copy keeps in-frame clones and lacks some. The table shows approximately 120,000 clones, with about 81% occurring only once. Trimming removed 5 bases at V and 1 base at J, with 8 bases between. This CDR3 region has 13 residues. Germline V gene lookup returns CDR1 MNHNS and CDR2 SASEGT. With respect to this clone: Its matching antigen is unknown.

The sample comprised PBMCs. The TCR originated in a woman in her 30s in good health and CMV-seronegative. This chain uses TRBV6-1 with TRBJ1-1; no definite D call. The CDR3 DNA reads as TGTGCCAGCAGTCTAGGCGGGAACACTGAAGCTTTCTTT. Its translation: CASSLGGNTEAFF.